This TCR beta chain was identified during a study of T cell repertoires in cytomegalovirus infection. Whole-study context: Researchers turned to recently identified HLA-C-restricted CMV epitopes as well as well-studied HLA-B-restricted ones. Both a matching HLA type and CMV infection were indicated by public TCR beta signatures.

TCRdb independently ran MiXCR on the reads; one entry per CDR3 protein. In the table there are some 71,000 distinct CDR3 sequences, more than 25% of which are singletons. For this clonotype: Antigen specificity is unknown.

Whole-study findings and limits: Individuals carrying CMV plus the relevant HLA were identified by cumulative frequency of public TCR beta families. In two of eight donors, the top clonotype was HLA-C-restricted CMV-specific.

From germline, CDR1 is MNHEY and CDR2 SVGEGT. CDR3 length: 14 residues. V was pared by 5 bases and J by 0 bases, with 8 bases between. The sequencing used CD8+ T cells from cultured PBMCs, collected from culture after CMV antigen stimulation. The sequence was obtained from a human donor in good health (CMV status not recorded). Some clones in this sample may be carry-over from other donors' samples. The chain joins TRBV6-2 or TRBV6-3 to TRBJ2-1; perhaps TRBD2 as D (5 bases). The DNA of the CDR3 is TGTGCCAGCAGTCCCGGGGTCTCCTACAATGAGCAGTTCTTC. Its protein is CASSPGVSYNEQFF.